The clone carrying this T cell receptor (beta chain) was counted ten times or more. Its antigen is not identified. CDR1 is SGHNT, CDR2 YENEEA, per germline. J was trimmed by 4 bases and V by 3 bases; bases with no gene match: 3. This CDR3 region has 14 residues. This specimen belongs to a study of T cells in Graves' hyperthyroidism and ophthalmopathy. Study as a whole: It was at initial diagnosis, before any treatment, that peripheral blood was collected.

Amplification targeted TCR beta CDR3 regions from RNA transcripts. The HTBI primer set drove a first-round RT-PCR of the TCR CDR3. MiXCR, run by TCRdb on the multiplex PCR reads, gives a single entry per CDR3 protein. The repertoire holds roughly 700,000 distinct CDR3 sequences, with around 13% as singletons. Study-level findings and limits: Most clonotypes expanded in thyroid above 0.001 were likewise present in blood. Ophthalmopathy and stable hyperthyroidism were separated by a 13 V-J model. Ophthalmopathy, as predicted by the model, came a median roughly 6.8 months after the prediction.

The chain uses TRBV11-3 and TRBJ2-1, with 7 bases identical to TRBD1. The receptor was isolated from a woman aged 18-29 years with Graves' hyperthyroidism. Sequencing was done on a sample of blood. The CDR3 loop is CASSFQGVYNEQFF. DNA of the CDR3: TGTGCCAGCAGCTTTCAGGGGGTATACAATGAGCAGTTCTTC.